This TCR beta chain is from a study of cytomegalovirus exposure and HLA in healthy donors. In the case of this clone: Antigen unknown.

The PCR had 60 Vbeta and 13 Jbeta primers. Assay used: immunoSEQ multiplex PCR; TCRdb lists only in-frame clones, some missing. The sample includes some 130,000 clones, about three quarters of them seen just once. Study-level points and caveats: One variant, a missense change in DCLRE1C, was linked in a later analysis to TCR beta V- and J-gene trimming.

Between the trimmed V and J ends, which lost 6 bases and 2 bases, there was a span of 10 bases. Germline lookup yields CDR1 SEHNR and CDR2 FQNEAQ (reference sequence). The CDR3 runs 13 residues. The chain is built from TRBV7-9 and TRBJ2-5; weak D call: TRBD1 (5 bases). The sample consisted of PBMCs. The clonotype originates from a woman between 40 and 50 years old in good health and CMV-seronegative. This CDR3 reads CASRPREQETQYF. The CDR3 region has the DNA TGTGCCAGCAGGCCCAGGGAACAAGAGACCCAGTACTTC.